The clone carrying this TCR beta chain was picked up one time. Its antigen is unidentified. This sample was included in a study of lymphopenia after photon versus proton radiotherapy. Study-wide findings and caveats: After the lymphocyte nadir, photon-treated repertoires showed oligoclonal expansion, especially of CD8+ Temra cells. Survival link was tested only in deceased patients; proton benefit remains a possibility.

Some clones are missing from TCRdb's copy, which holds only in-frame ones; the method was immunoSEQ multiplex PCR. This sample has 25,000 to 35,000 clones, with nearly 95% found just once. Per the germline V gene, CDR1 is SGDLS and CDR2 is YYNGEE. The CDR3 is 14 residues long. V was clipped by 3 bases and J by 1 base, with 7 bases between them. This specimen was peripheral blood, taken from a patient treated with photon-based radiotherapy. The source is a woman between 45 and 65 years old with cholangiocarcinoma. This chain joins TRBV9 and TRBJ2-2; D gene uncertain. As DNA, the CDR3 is TGTGCCAGCAGCGCCGAGATGAACACCGGGGAGCTGTTTTTT. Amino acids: CASSAEMNTGELFF.